This TCR beta chain emerged from a study of patients and donors after allogeneic stem cell transplantation. Germline V gene data show CDR1 as MNHEY and CDR2 as SMNVEV (reference sequence). The CDR3 extends over 15 amino acids. The junction had 12 bases not matched to a gene; V was cut back by 8 bases and J by 7 bases. In TCRdb, the RT-PCR reads were re-called with MiXCR into one record per CDR3 protein. The sample yields about a million distinct CDR3 sequences, roughly 18% seen once. The chain is built from TRBV27 and TRBJ2-7, with 12 bases fitting TRBD2. The sequence derives from a human donor who was either an allogeneic HSCT recipient or a stem cell or donor lymphocyte infusion donor (not recorded which). It is not recorded whose cells these are; they may come from a transplant donor. The sample taken for sequencing was blood, either unsorted or a sorted T cell fraction (not recorded which). Written as DNA, the CDR3 is TGTGCCAGCGGCGACCCGACTAGCGGGGGTTTGGAGCAGTACTTC. Translated: CASGDPTSGGLEQYF.